These 19 T cell receptor beta chains came from one sample sequenced in a study of T cell repertoires in cytomegalovirus infection. TCRdb reprocessed the reads with MiXCR, giving one entry per CDR3 protein. The repertoire includes 450,000 to 600,000 distinct CDR3 sequences, 42% of them detected once, and about two fifths sits in the top ten. These receptors have no identified antigens. The sequences come from cultured PBMCs, collected from culture after CMV antigen stimulation. The receptor source for this set is a human donor in good health (CMV status not recorded). Some clones in this sample may be carry-over from other donors' samples.

The sample holds a few counts of this clonotype. The chain uses TRBV7-6 and TRBJ2-1; 7 bases align to TRBD1. The germline V gene has CDR1 SGHVS and CDR2 FNYEAQ. V gave up 2 bases and J gave up 6 bases; unmatched junction bases: 13. This CDR3 spans 17 amino acids. The CDR3 bases are TGTGCCAGCAGCTTATCTATGACAGGGTACTACGGCAATGAGCAGTTCTTC. As protein: CASSLSMTGYYGNEQFF. The whole variable domain, remainder taken from reference TRBV7-6 and TRBJ2-1, is GAGVSQSPRYKVTKRGQDVALRCDPISGHVSLYWYRQALGQGPEFLTYFNYEAQQDKSGLPNDRFSAERPEGSISTLTIQRTEQRDSAMYRCASSLSMTGYYGNEQFFGPGTRLTVL.

CDR3 coding DNA: TGTGCCAGCAGTTACGGGCCAAGGGACTACGAGCAGTACTTC. Amino acid sequence: CASSYGPRDYEQYF. The chain employs TRBV6-5 and TRBJ2-7; D gene uncertain. The CDR3 is made up of 14 amino acids. The germline V and J ends were trimmed by 2 bases and 3 bases, with 11 bases remaining between them. Germline-derived CDR1 and CDR2 are MNHEY and SVGAGI.

In this sample, this clonotype turned up many times. CDR3 sequence reads: CASSSGGGTEAFF. Written as DNA, the CDR3 is TGTGCCAGCAGCTCAGGCGGAGGGACTGAAGCTTTCTTT. The rearrangement links TRBV7-2 to TRBJ1-1; D remains unclear. The V gene lost 4 bases and the J gene lost 5 bases, with 11 bases spanning the gap. The germline CDR1 and CDR2 sequences are SGHTA and FQGNSA. The CDR3 has 13 amino acids.

The genes are TRBV15 and TRBJ2-7; D ambiguous. The V and J ends lost 1 base and 3 bases respectively, with 13 bases between them. Germline CDR1 and CDR2: LNHNV and YYDKDF (reference sequence). The CDR3 sequence is 15 residues long. The CDR3 DNA is TGTGCCACCAGCAGAGGTTTCGAGGTAGGCTACGAGCAGTACTTC. Amino acid sequence: CATSRGFEVGYEQYF.

In its sample, this clonotype was seen a few times. The rearrangement uses TRBV27 and TRBJ2-6; 8 bases agree with TRBD1. J was trimmed by 4 bases and V by 7 bases; bases with no gene match: 21. The CDR3 runs to 20 residues. Germline V lookup: CDR1 MNHEY, CDR2 SMNVEV (reference sequence). CDR3 loop: CASTQIAGGVRSLGANVLTF. The CDR3 nucleotides read TGTGCCAGCACCCAGATCGCAGGGGGCGTTCGGTCTCTGGGGGCCAACGTCCTGACTTTC.

The chain combines TRBV7-2 with TRBJ2-7, with 10 bases fitting TRBD2. CDR1 is SGHTA and CDR2 is FQGNSA in the germline V gene. Trimming took 0 bases from V and 4 from J; bases not matched to a gene: 3. CDR3 length equals 15 residues. CDR3 nucleotide sequence: TGTGCCAGCAGCTTAGCTCTAGCGGGAGTTTACGAGCAGTACTTC. It codes for CASSLALAGVYEQYF.

The genes are TRBV6-5 and TRBJ2-7; either TRBD1 or TRBD2 may supply D (5 bases each). Germline CDR1 and CDR2: MNHEY and SVGAGI. The ends were cut back, 7 bases at V and 2 bases at J, with 12 bases in the middle. The CDR3 runs 13 residues. DNA for the CDR3: TGTGCCAGCACCCGGGACCCGACCTACGAGCAGTACTTC. This codes for CASTRDPTYEQYF.

The V and J genes are TRBV15 and TRBJ2-7; D is uncertain. Germline CDR1 LNHNV, CDR2 YYDKDF (reference sequence). The CDR3 is 16 residues long. V shed 0 bases and J shed 0 bases, with 12 bases lying between them. In nucleotides, the CDR3 is TGTGCCACCAGCAGAGATTTGGCGGTGAGCTCCTACGAGCAGTACTTC. The encoded protein is CATSRDLAVSSYEQYF.

V usage is TRBV4-3 and J usage is TRBJ2-1; no reliable D call. Germline assignment: CDR1 LGHNA and CDR2 YSLEER. This CDR3 is 15 amino acids long. V was trimmed by 0 bases and J by 5 bases, leaving 11 bases between them. CDR3 in amino acids: CASSQDFWRNNEQFF. The CDR3 DNA reads as TGCGCCAGCAGCCAAGATTTTTGGCGGAACAATGAGCAGTTCTTC.

This clonotype was detected a few times. The genes are TRBV4-1 and TRBJ1-2; 7 bases agree with TRBD1. Germline CDR1 MGHRA, CDR2 YSYEKL. Trimming at V came to 0 bases and at J to 6 bases, leaving 19 bases not matched to a gene. This CDR3 region has 19 residues. The CDR3 nucleotides read TGCGCCAGCAGCCAAGATCCCTTGTCAGGGGGTGCTAATGGGGATGGCTACACCTTC. Translation: CASSQDPLSGGANGDGYTF.

The J gene is TRBJ1-2, the V gene TRBV6-1, with TRBD1 as a possible D gene (5 bases). The CDR3 sequence is 13 residues long. CDR1 is MNHNS, CDR2 SASEGT, per germline. The V and J ends lost 5 bases and 8 bases respectively, with 15 bases between them. CDR3 in DNA: TGTGCCAGCAGTCGATCGTTGGGGACGGGCTACACCTTC. Translating it yields CASSRSLGTGYTF.

The chain has TRBV4-3 and TRBJ2-1; TRBD1 matches at 7 bases. Germline V gene data show CDR1 as LGHNA and CDR2 as YSLEER. The CDR3 sequence is 13 residues long. V lost 1 base, J lost 12 bases, and 6 bases stayed unmatched. In DNA form, the CDR3 reads TGCGCCAGCAGCCAAGGCCGTGGGGACAGGCAGTTCTTC. Translated: CASSQGRGDRQFF.

This clonotype was seen a handful of times. The chain combines TRBV7-2 with TRBJ2-3; 11 bases align to TRBD1. Per germline, CDR1 SGHTA and CDR2 FQGNSA. V was clipped by 4 bases and J by 3 bases; unmatched bases: 3. The CDR3 runs 15 residues. The CDR3 protein is CASSSRDRGTDTQYF. The DNA for the CDR3 is TGTGCCAGCAGCTCCCGGGACAGGGGGACAGATACGCAGTATTTT.

This clonotype was counted a few times. The chain employs TRBV10-3 and TRBJ1-1; D remains ambiguous. Germline CDR1 ENHRY, CDR2 SYGVKD. CDR3 length equals 12 residues. V lost 10 bases and J 5 bases, leaving 14 bases between the germline ends. The CDR3 here is CASGLGRTEAFF. DNA of the CDR3: TGTGCCAGCGGACTGGGGAGGACTGAAGCTTTCTTT.

This chain connects TRBV12-5 to TRBJ2-3; D unresolved. The germline CDR1 and CDR2 sequences are LGHNT and FRNRAP. CDR3 length: 13 residues. V lost 2 bases, J lost 3 bases, and 6 bases lay in between. The CDR3 DNA reads TGTGCTAGTGGTTTGCGACTTACAGATACGCAGTATTTT. Amino acid sequence: CASGLRLTDTQYF.

The rearrangement uses TRBV11-2 and TRBJ2-7; D might be TRBD2 (6 bases). In germline, CDR1 is SGHAT, CDR2 FQNNGV. This CDR3 is 16 amino acids long. V lost 1 base to trimming and J lost 1 base, with 14 bases between them. The CDR3 sequence is CASSLGVAGRSYEQYF. In DNA form, the CDR3 reads TGTGCCAGCAGCTTAGGTGTGGCGGGACGATCCTACGAGCAGTACTTC. The full variable domain, rest sourced from reference TRBV11-2 and TRBJ2-7, is EAGVAQSPRYKIIEKRQSVAFWCNPISGHATLYWYQQILGQGPKLLIQFQNNGVVDDSQLPKDRFSAERLKGVDSTLKIQPAKLEDSAVYLCASSLGVAGRSYEQYFGPGTRLTVT.

This chain connects TRBV12-5 to TRBJ2-1, with D perhaps matching TRBD2 (6 bases). The CDR3 spans 13 residues. Germline-derived CDR1 and CDR2 are LGHNT and FRNRAP. V lost 8 bases to trimming and J lost 12 bases, with 20 bases between them. The CDR3 DNA is TGTGCTAGTATAGTACTAGCTAGAGAAGGGCAGTTCTTC. Its protein product is CASIVLAREGQFF. The full variable domain, completed using reference TRBV12-5 and TRBJ2-1, is DARVTQTPRHKVTEMGQEVTMRCQPILGHNTVFWYRQTMMQGLELLAYFRNRAPLDDSGMPKDRFSAEMPDATLATLKIQPSEPRDSAVYFCASIVLAREGQFFGPGTRLTVL.

The chain uses TRBV7-2 and TRBJ1-5; 7 bases map to TRBD1. CDR3 length: 15 amino acids. V lost 0 bases and J lost 4; bases outside the gene matches: 3. Germline CDR1 SGHTA, CDR2 FQGNSA. The CDR3: CASSLAGQRNQPQHF. Written as DNA, the CDR3 is TGTGCCAGCAGCTTAGCGGGACAGAGAAATCAGCCCCAGCATTTT.

The chain couples TRBV7-9 to TRBJ1-5, with D hard to call. The germline V gene encodes CDR1 SEHNR and CDR2 FQNEAQ (reference sequence). V was pared by 5 bases and J by 4 bases, with 6 bases between. The CDR3 sequence is 12 residues long. CDR3 amino acids: CASSTLNQPQHF. The CDR3 region has the DNA TGTGCCAGCAGCACACTTAATCAGCCCCAGCATTTT.